The clone carrying this T cell receptor (beta chain) was observed a handful of times. This entry comes from a study of CD8 T cells in ankylosing spondylitis. The CDR3 is made up of 15 amino acids. J gave up 9 bases and V 4 bases, and 11 bases lay outside the gene matches. TCRdb recomputed calls from the 5' RACE reads with MiXCR, one row per CDR3 protein. The sample contains about 170,000 distinct CDR3 sequences, 18% of which appear only once. This chain links TRBV12-3 or TRBV12-4 with TRBJ2-2, with 7 nucleotides matching TRBD2. Sequenced material: blood, either unsorted or a sorted T cell fraction (not recorded which). The clonotype originates from a male donor with ankylosing spondylitis or in good health (not recorded which). The DNA for the CDR3 is TGTGCCAGCAGTTCCAGGGAGGGCCATATCAGGGAGCTGTTTTTT. Protein product: CASSSREGHIRELFF.